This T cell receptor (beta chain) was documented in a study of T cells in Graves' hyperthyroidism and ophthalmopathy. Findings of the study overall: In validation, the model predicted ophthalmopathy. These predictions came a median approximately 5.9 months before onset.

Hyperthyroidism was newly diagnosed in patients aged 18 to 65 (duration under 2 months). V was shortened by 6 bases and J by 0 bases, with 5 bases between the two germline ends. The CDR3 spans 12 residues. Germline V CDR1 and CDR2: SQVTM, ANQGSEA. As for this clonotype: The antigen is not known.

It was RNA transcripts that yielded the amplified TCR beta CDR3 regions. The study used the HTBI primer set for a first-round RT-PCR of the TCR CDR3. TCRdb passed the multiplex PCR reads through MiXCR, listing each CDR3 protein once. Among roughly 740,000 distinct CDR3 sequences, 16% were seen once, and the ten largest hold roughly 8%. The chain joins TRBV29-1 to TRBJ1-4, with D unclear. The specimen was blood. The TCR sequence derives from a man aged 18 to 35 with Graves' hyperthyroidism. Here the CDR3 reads CSVRATNEKLFF. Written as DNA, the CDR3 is TGCAGCGTCCGCGCAACTAATGAAAAACTGTTTTTT.